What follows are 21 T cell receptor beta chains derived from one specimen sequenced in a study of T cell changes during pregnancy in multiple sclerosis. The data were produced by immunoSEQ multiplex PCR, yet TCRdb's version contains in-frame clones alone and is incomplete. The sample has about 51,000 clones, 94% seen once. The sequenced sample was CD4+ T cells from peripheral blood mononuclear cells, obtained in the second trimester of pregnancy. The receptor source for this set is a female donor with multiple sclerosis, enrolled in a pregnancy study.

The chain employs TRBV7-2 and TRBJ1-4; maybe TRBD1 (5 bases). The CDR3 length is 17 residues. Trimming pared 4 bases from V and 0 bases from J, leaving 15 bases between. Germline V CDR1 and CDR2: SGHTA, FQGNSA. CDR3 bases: TGTGCCAGCAGCTCCCCCCAGGGAATTGCAACTAATGAAAAACTGTTTTTT. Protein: CASSSPQGIATNEKLFF.

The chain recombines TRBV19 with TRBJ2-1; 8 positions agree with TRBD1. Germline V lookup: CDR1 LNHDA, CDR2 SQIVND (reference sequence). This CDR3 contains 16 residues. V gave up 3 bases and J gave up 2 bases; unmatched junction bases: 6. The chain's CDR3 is CASSIVRDRTYNEQFF. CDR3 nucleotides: TGTGCCAGTAGTATCGTCCGGGACAGGACCTACAATGAGCAGTTCTTC.

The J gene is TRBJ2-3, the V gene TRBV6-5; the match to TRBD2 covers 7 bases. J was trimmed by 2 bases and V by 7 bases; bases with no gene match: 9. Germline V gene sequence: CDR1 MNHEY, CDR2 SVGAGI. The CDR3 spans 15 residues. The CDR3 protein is CASNLTSRYTDTQYF. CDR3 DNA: TGTGCCAGCAATCTGACTAGCAGATACACAGATACGCAGTATTTT.

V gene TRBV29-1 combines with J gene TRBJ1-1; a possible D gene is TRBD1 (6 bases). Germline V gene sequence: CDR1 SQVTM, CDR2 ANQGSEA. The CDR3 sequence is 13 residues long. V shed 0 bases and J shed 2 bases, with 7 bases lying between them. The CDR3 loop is CSVEEGTNTEAFF. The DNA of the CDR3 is TGCAGCGTTGAAGAGGGGACAAACACTGAAGCTTTCTTT.

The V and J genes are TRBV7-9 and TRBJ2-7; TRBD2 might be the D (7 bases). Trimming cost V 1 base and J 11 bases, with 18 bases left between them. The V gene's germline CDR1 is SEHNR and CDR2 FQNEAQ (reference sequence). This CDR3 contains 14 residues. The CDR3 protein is CASSLVGGDKLEYF. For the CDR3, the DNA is TGTGCCAGCAGCTTAGTAGGGGGGGACAAGTTGGAGTACTTC.

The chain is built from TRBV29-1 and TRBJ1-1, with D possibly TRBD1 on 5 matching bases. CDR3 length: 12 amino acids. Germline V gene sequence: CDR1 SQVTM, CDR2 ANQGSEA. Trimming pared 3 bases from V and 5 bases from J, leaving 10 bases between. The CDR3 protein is CSVDSGMTEAFF. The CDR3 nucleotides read TGCAGCGTTGACTCAGGGATGACTGAAGCTTTCTTT.

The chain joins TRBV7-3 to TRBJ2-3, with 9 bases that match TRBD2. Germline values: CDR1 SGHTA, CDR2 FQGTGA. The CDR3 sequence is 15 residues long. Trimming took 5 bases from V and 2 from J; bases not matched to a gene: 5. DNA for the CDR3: TGTGCCAGCAGCGCGACTAGCGGCCCCACAGATACGCAGTATTTT. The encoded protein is CASSATSGPTDTQYF.

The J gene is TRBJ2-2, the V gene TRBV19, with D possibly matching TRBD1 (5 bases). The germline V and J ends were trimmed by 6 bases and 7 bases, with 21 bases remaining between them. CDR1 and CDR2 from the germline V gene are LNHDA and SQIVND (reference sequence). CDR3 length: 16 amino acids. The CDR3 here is CASRLGARMGGGELFF. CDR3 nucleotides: TGTGCCAGTAGGTTAGGGGCCCGTATGGGCGGCGGGGAGCTGTTTTTT.

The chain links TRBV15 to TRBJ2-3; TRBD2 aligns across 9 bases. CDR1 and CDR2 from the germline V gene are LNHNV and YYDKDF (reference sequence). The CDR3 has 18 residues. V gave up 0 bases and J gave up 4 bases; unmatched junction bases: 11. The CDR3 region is CATSRDNSPRGGPDTQYF. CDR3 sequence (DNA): TGTGCCACCAGCAGAGATAATTCCCCGCGGGGGGGCCCAGATACGCAGTATTTT.

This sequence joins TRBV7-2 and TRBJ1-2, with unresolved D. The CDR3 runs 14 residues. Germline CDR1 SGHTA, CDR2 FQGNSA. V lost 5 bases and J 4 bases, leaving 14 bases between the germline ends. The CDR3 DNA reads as TGTGCCAGCAGCCCCGCGGGCTTTGGCTATGGCTACACCTTC. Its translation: CASSPAGFGYGYTF.

As DNA, the CDR3 is TGTGCCATCAGTGAGGGGGCTAGCGGTGCCACGTTGGGGCAGTTCTTC. The encoded protein is CAISEGASGATLGQFF. The rearrangement links TRBV10-3 to TRBJ2-1, with 7 bases aligning to TRBD2. CDR1 is ENHRY and CDR2 is SYGVKD in the germline V gene. There are 16 residues in the CDR3. V gave up 2 bases and J gave up 12 bases; unmatched junction bases: 16.

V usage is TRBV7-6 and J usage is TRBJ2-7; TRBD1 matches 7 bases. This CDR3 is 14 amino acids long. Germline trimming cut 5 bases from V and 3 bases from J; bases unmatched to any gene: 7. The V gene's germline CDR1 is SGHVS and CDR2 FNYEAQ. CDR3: CASSHGTDNYEQYF. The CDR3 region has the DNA TGTGCCAGCAGCCATGGGACAGATAACTACGAGCAGTACTTC.

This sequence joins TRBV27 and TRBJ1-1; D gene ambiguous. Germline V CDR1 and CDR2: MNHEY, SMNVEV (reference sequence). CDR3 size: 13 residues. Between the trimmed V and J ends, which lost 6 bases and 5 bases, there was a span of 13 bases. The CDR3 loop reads CASSPLAGTEAFF. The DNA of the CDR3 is TGTGCCAGCAGCCCCTTGGCGGGTACTGAAGCTTTCTTT.

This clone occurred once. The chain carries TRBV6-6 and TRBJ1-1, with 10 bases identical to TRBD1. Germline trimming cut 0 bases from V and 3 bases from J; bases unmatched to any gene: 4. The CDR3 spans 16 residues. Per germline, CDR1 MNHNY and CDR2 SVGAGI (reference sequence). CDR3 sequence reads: CASSYSRDRGDTEAFF. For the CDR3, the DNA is TGTGCCAGCAGTTACTCGAGGGACAGGGGCGACACTGAAGCTTTCTTT.

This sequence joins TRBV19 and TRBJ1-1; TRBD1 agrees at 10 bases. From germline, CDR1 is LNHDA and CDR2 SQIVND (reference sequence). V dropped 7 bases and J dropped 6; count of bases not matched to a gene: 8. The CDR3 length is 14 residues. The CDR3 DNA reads TGTGCCAGTACCCATTGGGACAGGGGATCTGAAGCTTTCTTT. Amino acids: CASTHWDRGSEAFF. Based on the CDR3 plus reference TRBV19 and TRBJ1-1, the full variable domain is DGGITQSPKYLFRKEGQNVTLSCEQNLNHDAMYWYRQDPGQGLRLIYYSQIVNDFQKGDIAEGYSVSREKKESFPLTVTSAQKNPTAFYLCASTHWDRGSEAFFGQGTRLTVV.

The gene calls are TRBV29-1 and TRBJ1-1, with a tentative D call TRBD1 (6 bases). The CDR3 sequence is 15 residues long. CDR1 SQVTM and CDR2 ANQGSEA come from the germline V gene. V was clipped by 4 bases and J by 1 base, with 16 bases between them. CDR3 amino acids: CSVGLRQATNTEAFF. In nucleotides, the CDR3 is TGCAGCGTTGGGCTCCGACAGGCTACGAACACTGAAGCTTTCTTT. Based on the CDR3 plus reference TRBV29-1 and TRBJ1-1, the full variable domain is SAVISQKPSRDICQRGTSLTIQCQVDSQVTMMFWYRQQPGQSLTLIATANQGSEATYESGFVIDKFPISRPNLTFSTLTVSNMSPEDSSIYLCSVGLRQATNTEAFFGQGTRLTVV.

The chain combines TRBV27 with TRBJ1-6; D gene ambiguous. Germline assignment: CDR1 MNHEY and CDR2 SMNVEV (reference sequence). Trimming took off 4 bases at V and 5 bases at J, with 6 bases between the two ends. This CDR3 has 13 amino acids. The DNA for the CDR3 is TGTGCCAGCAGTTCCCGAGATAATTCACCCCTCCACTTT. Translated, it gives CASSSRDNSPLHF.

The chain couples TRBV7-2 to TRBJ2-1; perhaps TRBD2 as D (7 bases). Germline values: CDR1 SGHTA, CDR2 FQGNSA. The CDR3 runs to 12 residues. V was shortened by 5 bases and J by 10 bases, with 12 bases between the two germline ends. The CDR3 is CASSVTGGEQFF. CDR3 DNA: TGTGCCAGCAGCGTTACGGGGGGCGAGCAGTTCTTC.

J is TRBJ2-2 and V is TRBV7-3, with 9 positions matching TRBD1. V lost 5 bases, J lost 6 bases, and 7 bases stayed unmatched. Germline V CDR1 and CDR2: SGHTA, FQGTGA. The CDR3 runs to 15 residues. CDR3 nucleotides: TGTGCCAGCAGCCTCGGGACAGGGAGGGCCGGGGAGCTGTTTTTT. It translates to CASSLGTGRAGELFF.

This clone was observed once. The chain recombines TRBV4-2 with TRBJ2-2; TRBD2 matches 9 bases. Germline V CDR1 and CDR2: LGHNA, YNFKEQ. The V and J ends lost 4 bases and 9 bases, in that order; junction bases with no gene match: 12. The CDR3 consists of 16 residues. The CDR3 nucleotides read TGTGCCAGCAGCCCAAAATTACCCGCGGGGGGGAGGGAGCTGTTTTTT. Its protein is CASSPKLPAGGRELFF.

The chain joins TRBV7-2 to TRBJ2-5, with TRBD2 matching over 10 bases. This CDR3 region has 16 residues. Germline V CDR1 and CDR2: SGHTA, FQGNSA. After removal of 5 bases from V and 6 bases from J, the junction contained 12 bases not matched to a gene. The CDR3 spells CASSRGGLAGDKTQYF. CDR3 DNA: TGTGCCAGCAGCCGGGGGGGCCTAGCGGGGGATAAGACCCAGTACTTC.